Following are 21 T cell receptor beta chains from one sample sequenced in a study of PD-1 blockade in classical Hodgkin lymphoma. There was relapse after autologous stem cell transplantation in every patient, and there was variation in brentuximab vedotin exposure. Out of thawed PBMCs, magnetic negative selection purified CD4+ T cells. Libraries were prepared by immunoSEQ multiplex PCR; TCRdb keeps only in-frame clonotypes and omits some of them. The sample has under 4,500 clones, around 87% seen once. The specimen comprised CD4+ T cells from blood, sampled at baseline. The receptors derive from a human donor with classical Hodgkin lymphoma.

The V gene is TRBV21-1, the J gene TRBJ1-1; TRBD1, the D gene given by the table, was not confirmed from the DNA. TRBV21-1 is given as a pseudogene. The CDR3 consists of 11 residues. This CDR3 reads CASKGDRVVFF. The DNA of the CDR3 is TGTGCCAGCAAAGGGGACAGGGTGGTTTTCTTT.

The chain carries TRBV11-3 and TRBJ2-1; 7 nucleotides align to TRBD2. This CDR3 has 15 amino acids. Germline V CDR1 and CDR2: SGHNT, YENEEA. V lost 5 bases and J lost 8; bases outside the gene matches: 12. In DNA, the CDR3 is TGTGCCAGCAGCCGCCGGGGAGGGAGTGGGGATGAGCAGTTCTTC. Its translation is CASSRRGGSGDEQFF.

The chain recombines TRBV30 with TRBJ1-4; D may be TRBD1 (6 bases). V was pared by 0 bases and J by 2 bases, with 16 bases between. The CDR3 sequence is 17 residues long. Germline V CDR1 and CDR2: GTSNPN, SVGIG (reference sequence). Written as DNA, the CDR3 is TGTGCCTGGAGTGTTCTCCGGTCCGGGGGCACTAATGAAAAACTGTTTTTT. Its translation: CAWSVLRSGGTNEKLFF. The full variable domain, in which reference TRBV30 and TRBJ1-4 provide the parts outside the CDR3, is SQTIHQWPATLVQPVGSPLSLECTVEGTSNPNLYWYRQAAGRGLQLLFYSVGIGQISSEVPQNLSASRPQDRQFILSSKKLLLSDSGFYLCAWSVLRSGGTNEKLFFGSGTQLSVL.

The chain carries TRBV19 and TRBJ1-4, with a possible D match to TRBD1 (5 bases). V lost 7 bases and J lost 6, with 15 bases in between. CDR1 and CDR2 (germline): LNHDA, SQIVND (reference sequence). This CDR3 is 14 amino acids long. CDR3 DNA: TGTGCCAGTATCTCCGGGACCGGAGATGAAAAACTGTTTTTT. Protein sequence: CASISGTGDEKLFF.

This rearrangement joins TRBV28 to TRBJ1-5; 8 positions agree with TRBD1. Germline trimming cut 5 bases from V and 7 bases from J; bases unmatched to any gene: 7. The CDR3 loop spans 14 amino acids. Germline V gene lookup returns CDR1 MDHEN and CDR2 SYDVKM. Written as DNA, the CDR3 is TGTGCCAGCAGTCCCGGACAGGGAAAACAGCCCCAGCATTTT. Protein: CASSPGQGKQPQHF.

This chain joins TRBV19 and TRBJ1-1; 7 nucleotides align to TRBD1. With V trimmed by 8 bases and J by 5 bases, 8 bases remained unmatched. This CDR3 is built from 13 residues. From germline, CDR1 is LNHDA and CDR2 SQIVND (reference sequence). The CDR3: CASLRQGGTEAFF. The CDR3 nucleotides read TGTGCCAGTCTACGACAGGGAGGGACTGAAGCTTTCTTT.

This chain links TRBV7-2 with TRBJ2-7; D might be TRBD2 (6 bases). The CDR3 runs to 12 residues. Looked up from germline, CDR1 is SGHTA and CDR2 is FQGNSA. Between the trimmed V and J ends, which lost 0 bases and 7 bases, there was a span of 7 bases. DNA for the CDR3: TGTGCCAGCAGCTTAGCGGAGGGAGAGCAGTACTTC. Its translation is CASSLAEGEQYF.

The rearrangement uses TRBV7-9 and TRBJ2-1; 10 bases fit TRBD2. The V and J ends lost 2 bases and 7 bases, in that order; junction bases with no gene match: 8. The CDR3 has 16 amino acids. Looked up from germline, CDR1 is SEHNR and CDR2 is FQNEAQ (reference sequence). Here the CDR3 DNA reads TGTGCCAGCAGCTTACCCCGGGCTAGCGGGAGAAATGAGCAGTTCTTC. Translated, it gives CASSLPRASGRNEQFF.

CDR3 nucleotides: TGTGCCAGCCAAGCGCAGGGGACAGGTTACTCTGGGGCCAACGTCCTGACTTTC. Amino acids: CASQAQGTGYSGANVLTF. V usage is TRBV7-8 and J usage is TRBJ2-6; 8 nucleotides agree with TRBD1. The CDR3 runs 18 residues. CDR1 and CDR2 from the germline V gene are SGHVS and FQNEAQ. V gave up 8 bases and J gave up 0 bases; unmatched junction bases: 12. Based on the CDR3 plus reference TRBV7-8 and TRBJ2-6, the full variable domain is GAGVSQSPRYKVAKRGQDVALRCDPISGHVSLFWYQQALGQGPEFLTYFQNEAQLDKSGLPSDRFFAERPEGSVSTLKIQRTQQEDSAVYLCASQAQGTGYSGANVLTFGAGSRLTVL.

This clone was seen only once. The chain couples TRBV11-2 to TRBJ2-1, with D possibly being TRBD2 (5 bases). The ends were cut back, 6 bases at V and 0 bases at J, with 12 bases in the middle. CDR1 is SGHAT and CDR2 is FQNNGV in the germline V gene. This CDR3 contains 15 residues. CDR3 loop: CASSYGLSSYNEQFF. The DNA of the CDR3 is TGTGCCAGCAGTTACGGACTGAGCTCCTACAATGAGCAGTTCTTC. Full variable domain (rest looked up from reference TRBV11-2 and TRBJ2-1): EAGVAQSPRYKIIEKRQSVAFWCNPISGHATLYWYQQILGQGPKLLIQFQNNGVVDDSQLPKDRFSAERLKGVDSTLKIQPAKLEDSAVYLCASSYGLSSYNEQFFGPGTRLTVL.

V usage is TRBV5-1 and J usage is TRBJ1-5; D is ambiguous. Trimming pared 0 bases from V and 6 bases from J, leaving 10 bases between. The CDR3 length is 14 residues. The V gene's germline CDR1 is SGHRS and CDR2 YFSETQ. CDR3: CASSLVGLGQPQHF. CDR3 DNA: TGCGCCAGCAGCTTGGTGGGGTTGGGTCAGCCCCAGCATTTT.

The V call is TRBV10-3, the J call TRBJ2-2, with 7 bases fitting TRBD2. The CDR3 spans 16 residues. The trim removed 8 bases at V and 2 bases at J, leaving 11 bases unmatched. Germline lookup yields CDR1 ENHRY and CDR2 SYGVKD. The chain's CDR3 is CAIATGGMGNTGELFF. In nucleotides, the CDR3 is TGTGCCATCGCCACGGGAGGAATGGGTAACACCGGGGAGCTGTTTTTT.

A few counts support this clone. The chain has TRBV5-1 and TRBJ2-7, with 8 nucleotides matching TRBD2. The CDR3 is 14 residues long. V trimming: 7 bases; J trimming: 1 base; junction bases outside the gene matches: 7. Germline CDR1 is SGHRS and CDR2 is YFSETQ. CDR3 nucleotides: TGCGCCAGCCAGCGGGAGTCGGATTCCTACGAGCAGTACTTC. Its protein product is CASQRESDSYEQYF. Full variable domain (remainder filled in from reference TRBV5-1 and TRBJ2-7): KAGVTQTPRYLIKTRGQQVTLSCSPISGHRSVSWYQQTPGQGLQFLFEYFSETQRNKGNFPGRFSGRQFSNSRSEMNVSTLELGDSALYLCASQRESDSYEQYFGPGTRLTVT.

This clone was recorded a few times. The DNA for the CDR3 is TGTGCCAGCACCGTAACTAAGAAGGAGCCCCAGCATTTT. It encodes CASTVTKKEPQHF. V gene TRBV6-1 combines with J gene TRBJ1-5, with D hard to call. The V gene lost 7 bases and the J gene lost 8 bases, with 15 bases spanning the gap. The CDR3 length is 13 residues. The V gene's germline CDR1 is MNHNS and CDR2 SASEGT.

The J gene is TRBJ1-5, the V gene TRBV2, with D perhaps matching TRBD1 (5 bases). The V gene's germline CDR1 is SNHLY and CDR2 FYNNEI. The CDR3 runs to 14 residues. Trimming took off 7 bases at V and 7 bases at J, with 17 bases between the two ends. The DNA of the CDR3 is TGTGCCAGCAATAGACTCCAGGGTGGGCAGCCCCAGCATTTT. This gives the protein CASNRLQGGQPQHF.

This chain uses TRBV19 with TRBJ1-1; tentative D call: TRBD1 (6 bases). The CDR3 sequence is 16 residues long. The germline V and J ends were trimmed by 6 bases and 4 bases, with 21 bases remaining between them. Germline V gene lookup returns CDR1 LNHDA and CDR2 SQIVND (reference sequence). The DNA for the CDR3 is TGTGCCAGTAGCACCCCATGGAGGGGGTTGGGCACTGAAGCTTTCTTT. This encodes CASSTPWRGLGTEAFF.

J is TRBJ2-3 and V is TRBV10-3; 9 positions agree with TRBD2. Germline V gene sequence: CDR1 ENHRY, CDR2 SYGVKD. V gave up 5 bases and J gave up 1 base; unmatched junction bases: 4. The CDR3 is 15 amino acids. The CDR3 sequence: CAISIGTSRTDTQYF. CDR3 in DNA: TGTGCCATCAGTATCGGGACTAGCCGCACAGATACGCAGTATTTT.

CDR3 DNA sequence: TGTGCCAGCAGCTTTGGCAGCTCCTACGAGCAGTACTTC. Its translation: CASSFGSSYEQYF. The gene calls are TRBV5-4 and TRBJ2-7, with no clear D. This CDR3 is 13 amino acids long. Trimming took off 2 bases at V and 0 bases at J, with 6 bases between the two ends. Germline V gene lookup returns CDR1 SGHNT and CDR2 YYREEE (reference sequence).

This clone was observed a single time. The chain links TRBV27 to TRBJ2-7; TRBD2 agrees at 10 bases. Losses at the gene ends were 9 bases for V and 6 bases for J; bases not matched to a gene: 8. CDR3 length: 13 amino acids. CDR1 is MNHEY, CDR2 SMNVEV, per germline (reference sequence). DNA of the CDR3: TGTGCCAGTGGGAGCGGGGGGGCTTTCGAGCAGTACTTC. This translates into CASGSGGAFEQYF.

This clone was seen just once. This chain links TRBV6-5 with TRBJ2-7, with 10 bases that match TRBD1. Trimming took 4 bases from V and 2 from J; bases not matched to a gene: 2. Germline V gene lookup returns CDR1 MNHEY and CDR2 SVGAGI. The CDR3 contains 14 residues. CDR3 coding DNA: TGTGCCAGCAGTTGGGACAGGGGCGCCTACGAGCAGTACTTC. This encodes CASSWDRGAYEQYF.

This clone was seen only a few times. This rearrangement joins TRBV7-6 to TRBJ1-3; D ambiguous. From germline, CDR1 is SGHVS and CDR2 FNYEAQ. Trimming removed 3 bases from V and 6 bases from J, with 9 bases in between. CDR3 length: 13 residues. The CDR3 region is CASSLGGVNTIYF. The DNA of the CDR3 is TGTGCCAGCAGCTTGGGTGGTGTAAACACCATATATTTT.